This T cell receptor beta chain was identified during a study of T cells in Graves' hyperthyroidism and ophthalmopathy. This clonotype was observed many times. Its matching antigen is unknown. V lost 5 bases to trimming and J lost 6 bases; unmatched junction nucleotides: 7. This CDR3 has 13 residues. Germline-derived CDR1 and CDR2 are KGHSH and LQKENI. Study-level results: Most expanded thyroid clonotypes above 0.001 recurred in blood. From stable hyperthyroidism, ophthalmopathy was set apart by a 13 V-J model.

PBMCs stemmed from more than 7.5 ml fresh peripheral blood. TCR beta CDR3 sequences were amplified from RNA transcripts. The HTBI primer set served for first-round RT-PCR of the TCR CDR3. MiXCR, applied by TCRdb to the multiplex PCR reads, yields one record per CDR3 protein. The data show 340,000 or so distinct CDR3 sequences, with 21% seen just once and over 40% held by the top ten. The rearrangement links TRBV18 to TRBJ2-7, with TRBD2 matching over 7 bases. Sequenced material: blood. The sequence was obtained from a woman between 50 and 59 years old with Graves' hyperthyroidism. The DNA of the CDR3 is TGTGCCAGCTCAGGGAGGGAATCCGGCGAGCAGTACTTC. It yields the protein CASSGRESGEQYF.